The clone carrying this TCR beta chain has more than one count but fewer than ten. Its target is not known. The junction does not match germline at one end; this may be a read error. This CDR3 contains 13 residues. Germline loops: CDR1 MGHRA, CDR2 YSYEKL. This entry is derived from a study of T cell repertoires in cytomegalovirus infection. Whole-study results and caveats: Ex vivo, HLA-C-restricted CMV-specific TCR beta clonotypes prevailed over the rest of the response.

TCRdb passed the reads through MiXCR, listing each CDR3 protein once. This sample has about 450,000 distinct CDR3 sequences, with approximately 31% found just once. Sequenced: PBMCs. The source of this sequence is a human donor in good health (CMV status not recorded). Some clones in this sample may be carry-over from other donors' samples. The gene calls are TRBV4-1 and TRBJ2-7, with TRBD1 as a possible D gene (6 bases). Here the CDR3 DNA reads TGTGCCAGCAGCCAACCAGGGGACGACGAGCAGTACTTC. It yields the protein CASSQPGDDEQYF.